This T cell receptor (beta chain) was identified in a study of T cells after yellow fever vaccination (dated by TCRdb to between 2018 and 2021). With regard to the full study: The SMART-Seq v4 Ultra Low Input RNA kit was used to prepare libraries from fractions with low cell numbers. To follow T-cell clones before and after primary and booster YFV17D yellow fever vaccination, bulk TCR alpha and beta repertoires were sequenced over time. Two healthy male donors, one aged 18 to 30 and one aged 30 to 40 years, made up the cohort. Blood was drawn at multiple timepoints before and after primary and secondary immunization, with bulk PBMC replicates and cell subsets isolated.

In its sample, this clonotype was seen many times. The antigen it binds to is not known. Per-nucleotide qualities are absent, and no much larger clonotype sits a single base away. Reading the label with the study, this specimen's treatment or condition is: live attenuated yellow fever vaccine strain. A standard Ficoll-Paque protocol was used to isolate PBMCs from peripheral blood. Dynabeads CD4 and CD8 positive selection kits were used to isolate CD4 and CD8 T-cell fractions. RNA was extracted with TriZol from bulk PBMCs, CD4 and CD8 fractions, and dextramer-positive and dextramer-negative fractions. On the study overall, not on this receptor specifically: The secondary T-cell response was found to be weaker but faster than the primary response, with a peak reached on day 5 rather than on day 15. A small fraction of clonotypes showed up in both the CD4 and CD8 compartments, probably as a result of convergent recombination. Only two donors were included in the study, so the extent to which the findings can be generalized is limited. After the booster, most clones that had expanded after primary vaccination were detected again (nearly 98% of CD4 and 88% of CD8), suggesting broad maintenance of memory. Computational filtering was required because FACS-sorted repertoires could contain abundant contaminating clonotypes from the bulk population.

TCR cDNA was synthesized by 5'RACE template switching, through which a universal primer site and unique molecular identifiers were introduced. Priming for cDNA synthesis came from both the TCR alpha and TCR beta constant segments. Library amplification used two PCR steps, and the second PCR step added sample barcodes and sequencing adapters. Sequencing of the libraries was done on either Illumina HiSeq 2500 (2x100 bp) or NovaSeq (2x150 bp). As for how the authors treated the data: MIGEC handled demultiplexing of reads and collapsing into UMI consensus sequences, while MiXCR performed V(D)J alignment. Clonotypes responding to the vaccine were identified with edgeR on replicate PBMC samples, with the criteria of FDR below 0.01 and a log2 fold change above 5 up to day 15. Bulk clonotypes were assigned CD4 or CD8 identity according to which sequenced CD4 or CD8 repertoire held them at higher abundance. TCRdb passed the public sequencing reads through fastp at Q25 and MiXCR, retaining productive beta sequences. Rows are unified per CDR3 protein, each entry keeping the most common DNA and genes. The V and J calls and clone size come from TCRdb's table, not from the authors' own analysis. Recorded for this sample are 90,000 to 150,000 distinct CDR3 sequences; around 6.7% of them occurred a single time. 2.7% of the sample belongs to the ten largest clones.

The germline V gene specifies SQVTM as CDR1 and ANQGSEA as CDR2. CDR3 length: 13 amino acids, cysteine to phenylalanine. Just the 39-base CDR3 DNA is kept, in frame starting at base 1. V is reduced by 6 bases and J by 4 bases, leaving a spacing of 15 bases between them. The sequence is built from TRBV29-1 and TRBJ2-5; tentative D gene TRBD2, with 6 bases matching. The source material was CD4+ T cells sorted from PBMCs, sampled approximately 40 days after the first yellow fever vaccination. This receptor was obtained from a man younger than 35 who received the YFV17D yellow fever vaccine. DNA sequence: TGCAGCGTGCCAGGGTTGGGGGGAGAGACCCAGTACTTC. It translates to CSVPGLGGETQYF.